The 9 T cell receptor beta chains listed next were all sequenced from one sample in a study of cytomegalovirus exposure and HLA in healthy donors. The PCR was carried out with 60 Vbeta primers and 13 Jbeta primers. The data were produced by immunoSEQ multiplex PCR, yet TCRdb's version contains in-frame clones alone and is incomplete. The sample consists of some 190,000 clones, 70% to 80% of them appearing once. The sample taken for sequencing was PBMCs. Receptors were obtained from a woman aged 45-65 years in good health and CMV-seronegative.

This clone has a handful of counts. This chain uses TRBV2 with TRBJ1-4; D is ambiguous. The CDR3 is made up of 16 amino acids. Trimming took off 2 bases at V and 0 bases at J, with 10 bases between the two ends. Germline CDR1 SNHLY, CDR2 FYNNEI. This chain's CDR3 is CASSELVSATNEKLFF. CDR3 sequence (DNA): TGTGCCAGCAGTGAACTTGTGTCCGCAACTAATGAAAAACTGTTTTTT. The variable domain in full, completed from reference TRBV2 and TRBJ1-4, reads EPEVTQTPSHQVTQMGQEVILRCVPISNHLYFYWYRQILGQKVEFLVSFYNNEISEKSEIFDDQFSVERPDGSNFTLKIRSTKLEDSAMYFCASSELVSATNEKLFFGSGTQLSVL.

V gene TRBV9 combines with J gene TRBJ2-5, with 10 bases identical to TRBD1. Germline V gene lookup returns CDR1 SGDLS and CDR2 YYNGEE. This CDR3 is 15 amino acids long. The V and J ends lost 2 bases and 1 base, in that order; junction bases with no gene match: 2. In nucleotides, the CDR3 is TGTGCCAGCAGCGTTAGGACAGGGGGCCAAGAGACCCAGTACTTC. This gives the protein CASSVRTGGQETQYF.

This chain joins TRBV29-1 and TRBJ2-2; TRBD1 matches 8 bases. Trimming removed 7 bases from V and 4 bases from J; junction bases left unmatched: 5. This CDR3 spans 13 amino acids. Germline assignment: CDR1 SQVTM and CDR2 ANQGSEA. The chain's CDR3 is CSGGTGFTGELFF. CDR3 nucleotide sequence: TGCAGCGGGGGGACAGGTTTCACCGGGGAGCTGTTTTTT.

The CDR3 loop is CASSLARSGETQYF. In DNA, the CDR3 is TGTGCCAGCAGCTTAGCGAGGTCGGGAGAGACCCAGTACTTC. This chain connects TRBV7-2 to TRBJ2-5, with D unresolved. Looked up from germline, CDR1 is SGHTA and CDR2 is FQGNSA. The CDR3 has 14 residues. Trimming pared 0 bases from V and 4 bases from J, leaving 9 bases between.

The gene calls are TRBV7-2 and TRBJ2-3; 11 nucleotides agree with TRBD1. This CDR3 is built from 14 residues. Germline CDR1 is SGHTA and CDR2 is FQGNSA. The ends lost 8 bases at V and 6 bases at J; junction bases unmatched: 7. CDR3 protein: CASQGTGGWDTQYF. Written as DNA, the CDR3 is TGTGCCAGCCAGGGGACAGGGGGGTGGGATACGCAGTATTTT.

CDR3 protein: CASSVAGGGFTEAFF. The CDR3 coding sequence is TGTGCCAGCAGCGTAGCTGGGGGGGGGTTCACTGAAGCTTTCTTT. The chain uses TRBV9 and TRBJ1-1, with a weak D call TRBD1 (5 bases). Trimming removed 0 bases from V and 4 bases from J, with 13 bases in between. The CDR3 consists of 15 residues. The germline CDR1 and CDR2 sequences are SGDLS and YYNGEE.

CDR3 in DNA: TGTGCCTCCCTTCAGGGGCACTCCTACGAGCAGTACTTC. Translating it yields CASLQGHSYEQYF. The genes are TRBV2 and TRBJ2-7, with a weak D call TRBD1 (6 bases). V was pared by 11 bases and J by 0 bases, with 14 bases between. This CDR3 spans 13 amino acids. Germline V gene sequence: CDR1 SNHLY, CDR2 FYNNEI.

The CDR3 DNA reads TGTGCCAGCAGGGACAGCTATGGCTACACCTTC. Protein: CASRDSYGYTF. The rearrangement uses TRBV9 and TRBJ1-2; tentative D call: TRBD1 (6 bases). Germline lookup yields CDR1 SGDLS and CDR2 YYNGEE. With 5 bases removed from V and 4 bases from J, the gap between germline ends came to 6 bases. CDR3 length equals 11 residues.

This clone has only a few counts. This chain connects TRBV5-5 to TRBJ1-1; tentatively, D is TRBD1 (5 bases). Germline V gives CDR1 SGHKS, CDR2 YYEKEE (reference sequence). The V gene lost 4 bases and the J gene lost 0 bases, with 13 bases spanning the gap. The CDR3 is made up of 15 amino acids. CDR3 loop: CASSPRQIVNTEAFF. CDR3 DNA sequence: TGTGCCAGCAGCCCACGACAGATAGTGAACACTGAAGCTTTCTTT.